The clone carrying this TCR beta chain was found many times. Its antigen is undetermined. This entry belongs to a study of T cells in Graves' hyperthyroidism and ophthalmopathy. This CDR3 is built from 13 residues. Germline V CDR1 and CDR2: LGHDT, YNNKEL (reference sequence). Trimming took 2 bases from V and 5 from J, leaving 7 bases between them. General observations from the study: By a 13 V-J model, ophthalmopathy was set apart from stable hyperthyroidism.

Using RNA transcripts as the source, TCR beta CDR3 regions were amplified. TCR CDR3 underwent first-round RT-PCR with the HTBI primer set. TCRdb passed the multiplex PCR reads through MiXCR, listing each CDR3 protein once. The sample has around 450,000 distinct CDR3 sequences; 15% to 19% are singletons. The sequencing sample was made of blood. The V and J genes are TRBV3-1 and TRBJ1-5; a possible D gene is TRBD1 (5 bases). The TCR sequence derives from a woman between 18 and 29 years old with Graves' hyperthyroidism. The DNA for the CDR3 is TGTGCCAGCAGCCAATCCAGGGATCAGCCCCAGCATTTT. Encoded protein: CASSQSRDQPQHF.